This TCR beta chain was sequenced in a study of identical twins. Each CDR3 protein is one row after TCRdb ran MiXCR on the 5' RACE reads. Counted here are some 660,000 distinct CDR3 sequences, roughly 8% occurring once; the ten biggest clones make up roughly 0.97%. The CDR3 totals 16 residues. The V and J ends lost 8 bases and 5 bases respectively, with 21 bases between them. The germline V gene has CDR1 MGHRA and CDR2 YSYEKL. As for this clonotype: The target antigen is unknown.

Whole-study results and caveats: Models underestimated how often monozygotic twins shared out-of-frame TCR alpha.

The data were also submitted as part of a second study, on yellow fever vaccine responses in identical twins.

The sequence was obtained from a woman in her late teens or twenties in good health. The chain uses TRBV4-1 and TRBJ2-2; no clear D gene. The specimen was PBMCs. This chain's CDR3 is CASRSLDVIGTGELFF. Here the CDR3 DNA reads TGCGCCAGCCGTTCCTTAGATGTTATAGGAACCGGGGAGCTGTTTTTT.